These 18 T cell receptor beta chains share one sample of origin, sequenced in a study of CD8 T cells in Susac syndrome. cDNA came from approximately 0.5 to 1 ug RNA primed by random hexamers. TCRdb processed the immunoSEQ multiplex PCR reads anew with MiXCR; each CDR3 protein has one entry. Found here are 75,000 to 100,000 distinct CDR3 sequences, approximately 94% of them singletons; the top ten hold 0.26%. The specimen was CD8+ T cells from PBMCs. These receptors came from a human donor in good health.

The V gene is TRBV20-1, the J gene TRBJ2-3; maybe TRBD2 (6 bases). With 1 base removed from V and 0 bases from J, the gap between germline ends came to 26 bases. Germline V gene lookup returns CDR1 DFQATT and CDR2 SNEGSKA (reference sequence). The CDR3 covers 20 residues. The CDR3 here is CSARAGNHGLSGTSTDTQYF. The CDR3 nucleotides are TGCAGTGCTAGAGCTGGTAATCACGGCCTTAGCGGAACTAGCACAGATACGCAGTATTTT.

The genes are TRBV6-1 and TRBJ2-4; 9 positions match TRBD1. Trimming cost V 5 bases and J 3 bases; bases outside gene matches: 14. Germline V gene lookup returns CDR1 MNHNS and CDR2 SASEGT. The CDR3 length is 18 residues. The CDR3, as DNA: TGTGCCAGCAGTACCCAGGGACAGGGAAGAATTTACAAAAACATTCAGTACTTC. It codes for CASSTQGQGRIYKNIQYF.

V and J are TRBV4-1 and TRBJ1-1; no reliable D call. The CDR3 loop spans 17 amino acids. Germline assignment: CDR1 MGHRA and CDR2 YSYEKL. The germline V and J ends were trimmed by 5 bases and 0 bases, with 19 bases remaining between them. The CDR3 loop is CASSTGEGALLNTEAFF. The CDR3, as DNA: TGCGCCAGCAGCACTGGCGAGGGAGCCCTTTTGAACACTGAAGCTTTCTTT.

This chain links TRBV30 with TRBJ2-7; D unclear. The CDR3 spans 13 residues. V was trimmed by 6 bases and J by 1 base, leaving 13 bases between them. CDR1 and CDR2 (germline): GTSNPN, SVGIG (reference sequence). The CDR3 DNA is TGTGCCTGTTCCGACTGGTCTTCCTACGAGCAGTACGTC. It specifies CACSDWSSYEQYV.

The rearrangement links TRBV7-9 to TRBJ1-5; 7 nucleotides match TRBD1. V lost 6 bases and J lost 1; bases outside the gene matches: 3. Germline V gene lookup returns CDR1 SEHNR and CDR2 FQNEAQ (reference sequence). The CDR3 covers 14 residues. CDR3 amino acids: CASRGDSSNQPQHF. In nucleotides, the CDR3 is TGTGCCAGCAGGGGGGACAGCAGCAATCAGCCCCAGCATTTT.

The chain combines TRBV23-1 with TRBJ2-7; D is perhaps TRBD2 (6 bases). TRBV23-1 is classed as an ORF, of uncertain function. Trimming cost V 0 bases and J 0 bases, with 12 bases left between them. This CDR3 is 16 amino acids long. CDR3 coding DNA: TGCGCCAGCAGTCAATCGGAGGGCGAATACTCCTACGAGCAGTACGTC. The encoded protein is CASSQSEGEYSYEQYV.

The genes are TRBV6-6 and TRBJ1-1; possible D gene TRBD1, 5 bases. The germline V gene encodes CDR1 MNHNY and CDR2 SVGAGI (reference sequence). V dropped 4 bases and J dropped 3 bases, with 15 bases sitting between them. CDR3 size: 15 residues. CDR3: CASSWTAPGDTEAFF. The CDR3 DNA sequence: TGTGCCAGCAGTTGGACGGCCCCGGGGGACACTGAAGCTTTCTTT.

The sample holds one count of this clonotype. The chain has TRBV19 and TRBJ2-1; 8 positions match TRBD2. The V gene end was trimmed by 4 bases and the J gene end by 8 bases; junction bases not matched to a gene: 7. CDR1 and CDR2 (germline): LNHDA, SQIVND (reference sequence). The CDR3 is 14 residues long. The CDR3 loop reads CASSTFGGADEQFF. The CDR3 DNA sequence: TGTGCCAGTAGTACCTTCGGGGGGGCCGATGAGCAGTTCTTC.

The gene calls are TRBV24-1 and TRBJ2-3; a weak D match, TRBD2 (6 bases). The germline gives CDR1 KGHDR, CDR2 SFDVKD. The length of the CDR3 is 17 residues. V gave up 0 bases and J gave up 0 bases, with 12 bases separating them. The DNA for the CDR3 is TGTGCCACCAGTGATTTGCGCGGAGGGGTTAGCACAGATACGCAGTATTTT. It codes for CATSDLRGGVSTDTQYF.

J is TRBJ2-2 and V is TRBV27; the D call may be TRBD1 or TRBD2 (5 bases each). Trimming stripped 5 bases from V and 6 bases from J, with 10 bases between. The CDR3 runs 13 residues. Germline V gives CDR1 MNHEY, CDR2 SMNVEV (reference sequence). CDR3 nucleotide sequence: TGTGCCAGCAGTAAACCGGGACCCGGGGAGCTGTTTTTT. The encoded protein is CASSKPGPGELFF.

The chain joins TRBV7-9 to TRBJ2-5, with 7 bases matching TRBD1. The CDR3 contains 15 residues. The junction had 8 bases not matched to a gene; V was cut back by 4 bases and J by 3 bases. The germline V gene has CDR1 SEHNR and CDR2 FQNEAQ (reference sequence). The CDR3 coding sequence is TGTGCCAGCAGCTCCCGGCCCGACAGGGAAGAGACCCAGTACTTC. Translated, it gives CASSSRPDREETQYF.

The rearrangement joins TRBV20-1 to TRBJ1-1; D is possibly TRBD1 (5 bases). V was cut by 4 bases and J by 4 bases, with 13 bases left in between. The CDR3 is 13 amino acids. Germline lookup yields CDR1 DFQATT and CDR2 SNEGSKA (reference sequence). The CDR3 DNA sequence: TGCAGTGCTAAGGGACGGGACGGCACTGAAGCTTTCTTT. This codes for CSAKGRDGTEAFF.

The chain recombines TRBV6-1 with TRBJ2-6; D is uncertain. Germline V gene data show CDR1 as MNHNS and CDR2 as SASEGT. V gave up 0 bases and J gave up 0 bases, with 3 bases separating them. This CDR3 comprises 15 residues. Here the CDR3 DNA reads TGTGCCAGCAGTGAAGCCAGCTCTGGGGCCAACGTCCTGACTTTC. Its translation: CASSEASSGANVLTF.

V and J are TRBV9 and TRBJ2-1, with D possibly being TRBD2 (7 bases). Germline V gives CDR1 SGDLS, CDR2 YYNGEE. The CDR3 length is 16 residues. Trimming removed 4 bases from V and 8 bases from J, with 22 bases in between. For the CDR3, the DNA is TGTGCCAGCAGCAAGGGGGGGGTCGCAGTGCGCGATGAGCAGTTCTTC. Protein sequence: CASSKGGVAVRDEQFF.

The CDR3 sequence is CASRPQGPSSYNEQFF. The CDR3 DNA reads as TGTGCCAGCAGGCCACAGGGTCCCTCATCCTACAATGAGCAGTTCTTC. This sequence joins TRBV7-9 and TRBJ2-1; tentatively, D is TRBD1 (6 bases). This CDR3 has 16 residues. CDR1 is SEHNR, CDR2 FQNEAQ, per germline (reference sequence). V lost 6 bases and J lost 1, with 16 bases in between.

This chain connects TRBV7-9 to TRBJ1-2, with D unclear. The V end was cut by 7 bases, the J end by 4 bases, with 16 bases between. The CDR3 consists of 14 residues. The germline CDR1 and CDR2 sequences are SEHNR and FQNEAQ (reference sequence). CDR3 nucleotide sequence: TGTGCCAGCACCACTTCGGACCTCGTCTATGGCTACACCTTC. Its protein product is CASTTSDLVYGYTF.

J is TRBJ2-7 and V is TRBV5-1; 9 bases line up with TRBD1. This CDR3 region has 14 residues. V was pared by 4 bases and J by 3 bases, with 5 bases of the junction left unmatched. Germline loops: CDR1 SGHRS, CDR2 YFSETQ. The CDR3 nucleotides are TGCGCCAGCAGCGACGGACAGGGGAGCTACGAGCAGTACGTC. Residues: CASSDGQGSYEQYV.

This chain connects TRBV4-1 to TRBJ2-1, with D hard to call. This CDR3 region has 12 residues. Deletions cut 4 bases from V and 9 bases from J, with 10 bases between. CDR1 is MGHRA and CDR2 is YSYEKL in the germline V gene. Here the CDR3 DNA reads TGCGCCAGCAGCCGTGCTTCGAGTGAGCAGTTCTTC. The encoded protein is CASSRASSEQFF.